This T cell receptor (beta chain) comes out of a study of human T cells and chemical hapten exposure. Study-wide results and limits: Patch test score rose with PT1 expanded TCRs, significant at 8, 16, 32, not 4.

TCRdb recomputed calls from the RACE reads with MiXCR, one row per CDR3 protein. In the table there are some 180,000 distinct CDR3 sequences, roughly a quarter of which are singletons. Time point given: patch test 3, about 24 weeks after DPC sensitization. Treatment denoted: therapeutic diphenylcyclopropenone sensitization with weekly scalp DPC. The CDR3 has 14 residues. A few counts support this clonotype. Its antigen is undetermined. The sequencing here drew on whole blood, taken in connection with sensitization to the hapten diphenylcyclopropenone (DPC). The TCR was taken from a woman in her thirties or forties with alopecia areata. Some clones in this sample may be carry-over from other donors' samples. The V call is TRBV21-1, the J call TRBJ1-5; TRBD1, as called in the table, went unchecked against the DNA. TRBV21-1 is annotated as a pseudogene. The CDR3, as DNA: TGTGCCAGCAGCCCCCGTCTGACAAGGGGTATAGAGCATTTT. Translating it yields CASSPRLTRGIEHF.